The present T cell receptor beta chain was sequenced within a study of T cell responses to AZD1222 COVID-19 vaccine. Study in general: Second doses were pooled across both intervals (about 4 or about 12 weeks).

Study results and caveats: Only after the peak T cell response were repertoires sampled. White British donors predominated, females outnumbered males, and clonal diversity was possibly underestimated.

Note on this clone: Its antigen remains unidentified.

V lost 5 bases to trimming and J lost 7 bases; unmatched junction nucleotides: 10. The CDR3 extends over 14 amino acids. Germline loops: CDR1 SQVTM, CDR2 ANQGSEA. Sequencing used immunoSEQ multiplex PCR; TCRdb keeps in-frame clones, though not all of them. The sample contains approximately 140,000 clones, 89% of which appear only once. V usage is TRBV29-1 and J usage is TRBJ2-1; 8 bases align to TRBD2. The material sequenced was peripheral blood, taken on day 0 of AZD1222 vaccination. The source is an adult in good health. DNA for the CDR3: TGCAGCGTTACCGGGGAGGGCGGGGGGAATGAGCAGTTCTTC. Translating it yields CSVTGEGGGNEQFF.